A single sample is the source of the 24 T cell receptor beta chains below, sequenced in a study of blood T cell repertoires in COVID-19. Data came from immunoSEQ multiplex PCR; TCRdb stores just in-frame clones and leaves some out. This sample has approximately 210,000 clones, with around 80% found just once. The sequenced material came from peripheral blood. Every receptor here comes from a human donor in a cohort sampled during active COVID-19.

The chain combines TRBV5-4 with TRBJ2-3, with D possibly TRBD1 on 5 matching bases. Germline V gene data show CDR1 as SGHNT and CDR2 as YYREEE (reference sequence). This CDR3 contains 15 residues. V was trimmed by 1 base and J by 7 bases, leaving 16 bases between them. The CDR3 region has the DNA TGTGCCAGCAGCTTGTCGGCAGGGCCTCTAAATACGCAGTATTTT. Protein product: CASSLSAGPLNTQYF.

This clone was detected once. CDR3: CASGGEVEYEQYF. CDR3 sequence (DNA): TGCGCCAGCGGGGGGGAGGTTGAATACGAGCAGTACTTC. The chain combines TRBV5-1 with TRBJ2-7; TRBD2 aligns across 7 bases. Germline CDR1 SGHRS, CDR2 YFSETQ. J was trimmed by 4 bases and V by 7 bases; bases with no gene match: 8. The CDR3 loop spans 13 amino acids.

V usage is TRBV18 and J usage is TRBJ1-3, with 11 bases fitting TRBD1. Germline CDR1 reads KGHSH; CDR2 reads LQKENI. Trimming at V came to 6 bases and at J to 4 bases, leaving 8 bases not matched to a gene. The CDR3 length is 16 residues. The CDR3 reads CASSPGQGARGNTIYF. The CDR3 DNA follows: TGTGCCAGCTCTCCCGGACAGGGGGCGCGAGGAAACACCATATATTTT.

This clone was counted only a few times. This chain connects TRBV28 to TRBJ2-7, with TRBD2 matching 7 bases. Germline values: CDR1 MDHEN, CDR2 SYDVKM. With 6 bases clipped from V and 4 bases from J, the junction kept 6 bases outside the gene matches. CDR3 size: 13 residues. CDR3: CASSVGTIYEQYF. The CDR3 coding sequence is TGTGCCAGCAGCGTTGGGACTATATACGAGCAGTACTTC.

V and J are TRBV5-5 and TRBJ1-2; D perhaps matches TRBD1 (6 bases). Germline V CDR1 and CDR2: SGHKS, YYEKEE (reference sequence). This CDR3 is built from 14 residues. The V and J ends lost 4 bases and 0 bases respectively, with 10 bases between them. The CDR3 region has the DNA TGTGCCAGCAGCCCCGGGACAACTAACTATGGCTACACCTTC. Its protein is CASSPGTTNYGYTF. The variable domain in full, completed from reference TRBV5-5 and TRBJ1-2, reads DAGVTQSPTHLIKTRGQQVTLRCSPISGHKSVSWYQQVLGQGPQFIFQYYEKEERGRGNFPDRFSARQFPNYSSELNVNALLLGDSALYLCASSPGTTNYGYTFGSGTRLTVV.

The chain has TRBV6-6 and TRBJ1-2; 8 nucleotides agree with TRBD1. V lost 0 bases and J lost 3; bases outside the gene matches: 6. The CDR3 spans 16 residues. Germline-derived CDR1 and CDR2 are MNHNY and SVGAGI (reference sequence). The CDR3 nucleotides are TGTGCCAGCAGTTACTCATGGACAGGGAGCGACTATGGCTACACCTTC. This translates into CASSYSWTGSDYGYTF.

DNA of the CDR3: TGCGCCAGCAGTGAGGGGGGGAGGACAACTAACTATGGCTACACCTTC. Translation gives CASSEGGRTTNYGYTF. J is TRBJ1-2 and V is TRBV10-1, with D possibly TRBD1 on 5 matching bases. Germline assignment: CDR1 WNHNN and CDR2 SYGVQD (reference sequence). Trimming shortened V by 2 bases and J by 0 bases, and 13 bases separated the two germline ends. This CDR3 has 16 amino acids.

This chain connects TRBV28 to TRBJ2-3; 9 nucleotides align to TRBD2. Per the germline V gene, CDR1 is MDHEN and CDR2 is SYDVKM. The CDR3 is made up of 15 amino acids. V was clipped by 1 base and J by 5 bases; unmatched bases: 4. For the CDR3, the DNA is TGTGCCAGCAGTTTATTTAGCGGGGGCCGAGATACGCAGTATTTT. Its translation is CASSLFSGGRDTQYF.

CDR3 amino acids: CASSVGLPYNSPLHF. In DNA, the CDR3 is TGTGCCAGCAGTGTCGGTCTCCCCTATAATTCACCCCTCCACTTT. The gene calls are TRBV2 and TRBJ1-6; D remains unclear. The CDR3 extends over 15 amino acids. Germline values: CDR1 SNHLY, CDR2 FYNNEI. With 4 bases removed from V and 2 bases from J, the gap between germline ends came to 9 bases.

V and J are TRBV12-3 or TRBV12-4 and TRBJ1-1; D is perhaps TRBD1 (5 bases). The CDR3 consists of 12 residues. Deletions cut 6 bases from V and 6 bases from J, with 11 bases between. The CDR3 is CASRQGVAEAFF. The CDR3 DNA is TGTGCCAGCAGGCAGGGTGTCGCTGAAGCTTTCTTT.

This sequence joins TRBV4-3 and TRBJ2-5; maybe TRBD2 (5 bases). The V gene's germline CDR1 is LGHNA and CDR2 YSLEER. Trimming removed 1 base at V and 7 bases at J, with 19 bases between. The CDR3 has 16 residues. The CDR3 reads CASSQGRGSVIGTQYF. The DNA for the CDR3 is TGCGCCAGCAGCCAAGGCCGGGGTAGCGTGATAGGGACCCAGTACTTC.

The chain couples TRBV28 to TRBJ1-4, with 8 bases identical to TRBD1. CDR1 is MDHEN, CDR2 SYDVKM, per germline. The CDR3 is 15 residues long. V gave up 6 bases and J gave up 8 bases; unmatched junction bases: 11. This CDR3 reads CASRRQGRNREKLFF. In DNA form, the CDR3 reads TGTGCCAGCAGGAGACAGGGGAGGAATCGCGAAAAACTGTTTTTT.

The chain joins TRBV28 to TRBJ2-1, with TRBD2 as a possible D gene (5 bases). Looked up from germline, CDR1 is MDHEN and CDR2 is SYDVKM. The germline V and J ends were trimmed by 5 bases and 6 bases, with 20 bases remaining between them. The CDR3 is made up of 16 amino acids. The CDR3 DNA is TGTGCCAGCAGTCCCCATAGCGAGGCCACCCTCAATGAGCAGTTCTTC. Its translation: CASSPHSEATLNEQFF.

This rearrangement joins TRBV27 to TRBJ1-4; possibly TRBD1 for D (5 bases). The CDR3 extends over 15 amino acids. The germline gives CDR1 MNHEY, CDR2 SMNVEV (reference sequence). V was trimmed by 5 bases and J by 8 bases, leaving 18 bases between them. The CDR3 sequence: CASSPSGSSYEKLFF. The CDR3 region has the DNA TGTGCCAGCAGTCCGTCAGGGTCAAGCTACGAAAAACTGTTTTTT.

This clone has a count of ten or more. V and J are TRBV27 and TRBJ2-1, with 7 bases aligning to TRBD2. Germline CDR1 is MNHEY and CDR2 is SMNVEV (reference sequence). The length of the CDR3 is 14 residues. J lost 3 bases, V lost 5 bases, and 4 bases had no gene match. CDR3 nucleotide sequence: TGTGCCAGCAGTAGCGGGGAGCACTACAATGAGCAGTTCTTC. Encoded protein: CASSSGEHYNEQFF.

This CDR3 reads CASSLDWAGSIPYNEQFF. Here the CDR3 DNA reads TGCGCCAGCAGCTTGGATTGGGCGGGTTCAATTCCCTACAATGAGCAGTTCTTC. V usage is TRBV5-1 and J usage is TRBJ2-1, with D tentatively TRBD2 (5 bases). The CDR3 length is 18 residues. Germline CDR1 reads SGHRS; CDR2 reads YFSETQ. V was shortened by 0 bases and J by 2 bases, with 18 bases between the two germline ends.

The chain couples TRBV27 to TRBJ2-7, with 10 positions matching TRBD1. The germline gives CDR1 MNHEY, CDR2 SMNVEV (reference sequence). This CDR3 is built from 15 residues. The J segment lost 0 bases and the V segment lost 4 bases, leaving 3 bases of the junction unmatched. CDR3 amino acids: CASSWGQGISYEQYF. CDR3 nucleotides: TGTGCCAGCAGTTGGGGACAGGGGATCTCCTACGAGCAGTACTTC.

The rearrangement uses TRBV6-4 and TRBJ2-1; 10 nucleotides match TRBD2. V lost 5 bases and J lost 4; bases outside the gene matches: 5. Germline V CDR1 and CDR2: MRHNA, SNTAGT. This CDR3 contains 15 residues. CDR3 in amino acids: CASSSLAGAYNEQFF. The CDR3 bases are TGTGCCAGCAGTTCGCTAGCGGGAGCATACAATGAGCAGTTCTTC.

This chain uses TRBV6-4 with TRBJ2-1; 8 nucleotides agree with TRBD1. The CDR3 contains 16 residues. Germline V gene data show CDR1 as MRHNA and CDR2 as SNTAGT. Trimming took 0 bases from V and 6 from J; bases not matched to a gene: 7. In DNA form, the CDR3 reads TGTGCCAGCAGTGACTCGGGTCAGGGGGCGAGCAATGAGCAGTTCTTC. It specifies CASSDSGQGASNEQFF.

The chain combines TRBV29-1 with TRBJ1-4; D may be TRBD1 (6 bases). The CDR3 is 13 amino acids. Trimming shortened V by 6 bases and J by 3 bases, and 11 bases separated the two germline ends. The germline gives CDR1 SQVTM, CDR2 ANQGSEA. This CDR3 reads CSVKGQPNEKLFF. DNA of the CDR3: TGCAGCGTGAAAGGACAGCCTAATGAAAAACTGTTTTTT.

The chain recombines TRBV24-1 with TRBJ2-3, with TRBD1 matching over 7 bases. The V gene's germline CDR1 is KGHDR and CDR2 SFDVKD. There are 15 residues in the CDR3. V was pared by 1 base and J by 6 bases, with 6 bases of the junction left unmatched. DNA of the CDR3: TGTGCCACCAGTGATTTTAACAGGGGATGGGATACGCAGTATTTT. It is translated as CATSDFNRGWDTQYF.

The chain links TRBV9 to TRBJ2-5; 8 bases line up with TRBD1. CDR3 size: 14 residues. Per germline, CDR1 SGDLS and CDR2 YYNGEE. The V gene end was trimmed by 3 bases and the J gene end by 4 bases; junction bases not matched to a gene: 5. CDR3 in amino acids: CASSAMTGVETQYF. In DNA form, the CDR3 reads TGTGCCAGCAGCGCCATGACAGGGGTAGAGACCCAGTACTTC. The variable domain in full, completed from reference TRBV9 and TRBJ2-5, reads DSGVTQTPKHLITATGQRVTLRCSPRSGDLSVYWYQQSLDQGLQFLIQYYNGEERAKGNILERFSAQQFPDLHSELNLSSLELGDSALYFCASSAMTGVETQYFGPGTRLLVL.

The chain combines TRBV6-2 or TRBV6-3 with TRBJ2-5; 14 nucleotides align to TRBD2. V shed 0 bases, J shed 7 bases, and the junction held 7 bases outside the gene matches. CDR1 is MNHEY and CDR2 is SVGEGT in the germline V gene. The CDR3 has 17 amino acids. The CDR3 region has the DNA TGTGCCAGCAGTTACTCAATGACTAGCGGGAGGGCCACGACCCAGTACTTC. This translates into CASSYSMTSGRATTQYF.

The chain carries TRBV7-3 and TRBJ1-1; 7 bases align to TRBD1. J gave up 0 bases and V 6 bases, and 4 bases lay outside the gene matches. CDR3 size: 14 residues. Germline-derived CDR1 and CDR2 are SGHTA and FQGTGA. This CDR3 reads CASSQDRLNTEAFF. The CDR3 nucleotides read TGTGCCAGCAGTCAGGACAGGCTGAACACTGAAGCTTTCTTT.